The 31 T cell receptor beta chains reported below all come from one sample, sequenced in a study of vaccination effects on CD4 cells after COVID-19. TCRdb's copy holds only in-frame clones and misses some; the assay was immunoSEQ multiplex PCR. The sample lists approximately 17,000 clones, approximately 70% occurring once. The antigens for these receptors are not known. In the ViraFEST assay, antigen-specific CD4+ clonotypes were identified by expansion after peptide-pool stimulation. When around 10 days of culture had elapsed, CD4+ T cells were isolated. All participants had two doses of either the BNT162b2 or mRNA-1273 vaccine. The starting material was CD4+ T cells from PBMCs cultured with SARS-CoV-2 spike peptides, obtained after COVID-19 vaccination. The receptors stem from a human donor who received a COVID-19 vaccine.

The rearrangement links TRBV6-2 or TRBV6-3 to TRBJ1-2, with a possible D match to TRBD1 (5 bases). The germline CDR1 and CDR2 sequences are MNHEY and SVGEGT. V was trimmed by 5 bases and J by 6 bases, leaving 13 bases between them. CDR3 length equals 13 residues. This chain's CDR3 is CASSGDGLHGYTF. Here the CDR3 DNA reads TGTGCCAGCAGTGGGGACGGATTACATGGCTACACCTTC.

The chain employs TRBV19 and TRBJ1-1; TRBD1 might be the D (5 bases). Germline V gene lookup returns CDR1 LNHDA and CDR2 SQIVND (reference sequence). With 4 bases removed from V and 0 bases from J, the gap between germline ends came to 6 bases. The CDR3 totals 13 residues. CDR3 loop: CASSKTVNTEAFF. The CDR3 DNA sequence: TGTGCCAGTAGTAAGACAGTGAACACTGAAGCTTTCTTT.

The V and J genes are TRBV4-1 and TRBJ1-2; D call uncertain. CDR3 length: 15 amino acids. Trimming took off 0 bases at V and 1 base at J, with 9 bases between the two ends. CDR1 and CDR2 from the germline V gene are MGHRA and YSYEKL. This CDR3 reads CASSQESTLNYGYTF. As DNA, the CDR3 is TGCGCCAGCAGCCAAGAGTCGACCCTTAACTATGGCTACACCTTC.

This sequence joins TRBV7-2 and TRBJ2-6; TRBD2 aligns across 13 bases. Germline loops: CDR1 SGHTA, CDR2 FQGNSA. Unmatched junction bases numbered 4, after V lost 4 bases and J lost 1 base. The CDR3 is 18 amino acids. DNA for the CDR3: TGTGCCAGCAGCTCCACTAGCGGGAGGGGGTCTGGGGCCAACGTCCTGACTTTC. This encodes CASSSTSGRGSGANVLTF.

The chain uses TRBV21-1 and TRBJ1-4; the D call TRBD1 from the table was never checked on the DNA. TRBV21-1 is flagged as a pseudogene. This CDR3 contains 14 residues. CDR3 coding DNA: TGTGCCAGCAGCAAAAGGACAGGGAATGAAAAACTGTTTTTT. Its translation: CASSKRTGNEKLFF.

This chain uses TRBV13 with TRBJ2-2; 8 bases align to TRBD1. Germline-derived CDR1 and CDR2 are PRHDT and FYEKMQ (reference sequence). The CDR3 consists of 17 residues. The J segment lost 4 bases and the V segment lost 6 bases, leaving 13 bases of the junction unmatched. CDR3 DNA: TGTGCCAGCAGTTCCGAATACAGGGGGTCCCTCACCGGGGAGCTGTTTTTT. This translates into CASSSEYRGSLTGELFF.

This clone was picked up many times. V is TRBV3-1 (or the pseudogene TRBV3-2) and J is TRBJ2-7; 14 bases match TRBD2. J gave up 0 bases and V 4 bases, and 11 bases lay outside the gene matches. The CDR3 covers 19 residues. CDR1 and CDR2 (germline): LGHDT, YNNKEL (reference sequence). Here the CDR3 reads CASSRKAPGLAGASYEQYF. Here the CDR3 DNA reads TGTGCCAGCAGCCGCAAAGCTCCGGGACTAGCGGGAGCCTCCTACGAGCAGTACTTC.

The chain carries TRBV11-3 and TRBJ2-2; TRBD2 might be the D (6 bases). The CDR3 contains 12 residues. V was pared by 7 bases and J by 7 bases, with 10 bases between. In germline, CDR1 is SGHNT, CDR2 YENEEA. The CDR3 region is CASTVGGGELFF. CDR3 coding DNA: TGTGCCAGCACCGTGGGGGGCGGGGAGCTGTTTTTT.

This rearrangement joins TRBV13 to TRBJ2-2; D is ambiguous. Germline V gives CDR1 PRHDT, CDR2 FYEKMQ (reference sequence). The CDR3 is 15 amino acids. Deletions cut 0 bases from V and 4 bases from J, with 9 bases between. DNA of the CDR3: TGTGCCAGCAGCTTAGGGCCTGATACCACCGGGGAGCTGTTTTTT. Protein product: CASSLGPDTTGELFF.

This clone was counted a few times. The V and J genes are TRBV6-5 and TRBJ2-1; 12 nucleotides agree with TRBD1. V shed 6 bases, J shed 8 bases, and the junction held 5 bases outside the gene matches. Germline values: CDR1 MNHEY, CDR2 SVGAGI. The CDR3 covers 14 residues. The DNA for the CDR3 is TGTGCCAGCAGGAGGGACAGGGGGCAGGATGAGCAGTTCTTC. This translates into CASRRDRGQDEQFF.

The chain joins TRBV7-2 to TRBJ2-5; possibly TRBD1 or TRBD2 for D (5 bases each). The CDR3 spans 13 residues. Germline values: CDR1 SGHTA, CDR2 FQGNSA. Between the trimmed V and J ends, which lost 5 bases and 2 bases, there was a span of 9 bases. CDR3 amino acids: CASSPGPQETQYF. The CDR3 DNA reads TGTGCCAGCAGCCCGGGGCCTCAAGAGACCCAGTACTTC. Complete variable domain (other parts from reference TRBV7-2 and TRBJ2-5): GAGVSQSPSNKVTEKGKDVELRCDPISGHTALYWYRQSLGQGLEFLIYFQGNSAPDKSGLPSDRFSAERTGGSVSTLTIQRTQQEDSAVYLCASSPGPQETQYFGPGTRLLVL.

This chain connects TRBV6-5 to TRBJ2-1; D is undetermined. The CDR3 runs 15 residues. CDR1 is MNHEY, CDR2 SVGAGI, per germline. Between the trimmed V and J ends, which lost 6 bases and 6 bases, there was a span of 18 bases. The CDR3 region is CASRYVPGARNEQFF. CDR3 sequence (DNA): TGTGCCAGCAGATATGTTCCCGGTGCCCGCAATGAGCAGTTCTTC.

This clone is termed large. The V gene is TRBV6-5, the J gene TRBJ1-5; possible D gene TRBD1, 6 bases. V was trimmed by 4 bases and J by 4 bases, leaving 14 bases between them. Germline assignment: CDR1 MNHEY and CDR2 SVGAGI. CDR3 length: 15 amino acids. CDR3 sequence reads: CASSSRGPSNQPQHF. DNA of the CDR3: TGTGCCAGCAGTTCCAGGGGTCCATCTAATCAGCCCCAGCATTTT.

This chain connects TRBV7-3 to TRBJ2-1, with D unresolved. Looked up from germline, CDR1 is SGHTA and CDR2 is FQGTGA. This CDR3 comprises 15 residues. Trimming pared 2 bases from V and 0 bases from J, leaving 8 bases between. DNA of the CDR3: TGTGCCAGCAGCTTAGAAGGTTACTCCTACAATGAGCAGTTCTTC. Its translation is CASSLEGYSYNEQFF.

This clone ranks as large. At the DNA level, this CDR3 is encoded by other sequences in the same sample as well. V gene TRBV19 combines with J gene TRBJ1-2, with D maybe TRBD1 (6 bases). The V gene lost 0 bases and the J gene lost 4 bases, with 9 bases spanning the gap. CDR1 LNHDA and CDR2 SQIVND come from the germline V gene (reference sequence). The CDR3 spans 14 residues. CDR3 in DNA: TGTGCCAGTAGTATAGAGGGGGCAGCCTATGGCTACACCTTC. The encoded protein is CASSIEGAAYGYTF.

This clone was seen a handful of times. V usage is TRBV9 and J usage is TRBJ2-1, with TRBD2 identical over 7 bases. The germline gives CDR1 SGDLS, CDR2 YYNGEE. CDR3 length: 16 residues. The trim removed 0 bases at V and 5 bases at J, leaving 8 bases unmatched. CDR3 coding DNA: TGTGCCAGCAGCGTAGGGCCGGCGGGGGTTCACAATGAGCAGTTCTTC. Translated, it gives CASSVGPAGVHNEQFF.

The chain joins TRBV28 to TRBJ2-7; D is possibly TRBD2 (5 bases). The germline V gene encodes CDR1 MDHEN and CDR2 SYDVKM. With 1 base removed from V and 2 bases from J, the gap between germline ends came to 9 bases. The length of the CDR3 is 14 residues. CDR3 bases: TGTGCCAGCAGTTTATTAGGAGGCCCCTACGAGCAGTACTTC. It translates to CASSLLGGPYEQYF.

The chain links TRBV28 to TRBJ1-6, with unresolved D. The CDR3 totals 13 residues. CDR1 is MDHEN, CDR2 SYDVKM, per germline. The ends were cut back, 6 bases at V and 7 bases at J, with 10 bases in the middle. This chain's CDR3 is CASSPAKNSPLHF. CDR3 DNA: TGTGCCAGCAGCCCCGCCAAAAATTCACCCCTCCACTTT. Using reference TRBV28 and TRBJ1-6 for the parts outside the CDR3, the full variable domain is DVKVTQSSRYLVKRTGEKVFLECVQDMDHENMFWYRQDPGLGLRLIYFSYDVKMKEKGDIPEGYSVSREKKERFSLILESASTNQTSMYLCASSPAKNSPLHFGNGTRLTVT.

This sequence joins TRBV2 and TRBJ2-1; TRBD2 agrees at 11 bases. V dropped 1 base and J dropped 15; count of bases not matched to a gene: 11. The V gene's germline CDR1 is SNHLY and CDR2 FYNNEI. The CDR3 is 15 amino acids. The CDR3 reads CASSEDRASGGFVFF. The CDR3 nucleotides read TGTGCCAGCAGTGAAGACCGGGCTAGCGGGGGGTTTGTGTTCTTC.

The chain recombines TRBV5-5 with TRBJ1-6; D is undetermined. The V gene lost 0 bases and the J gene lost 0 bases, with 13 bases spanning the gap. Germline CDR1 is SGHKS and CDR2 is YYEKEE (reference sequence). CDR3 length equals 18 residues. The CDR3 DNA reads TGTGCCAGCAGCTTGGCCGGGCAGGCGATCTCCTATAATTCACCCCTCCACTTT. Its protein product is CASSLAGQAISYNSPLHF.

This chain joins TRBV18 and TRBJ2-2; D gene ambiguous. There are 15 residues in the CDR3. The ends were cut back, 4 bases at V and 0 bases at J, with 9 bases in the middle. Germline assignment: CDR1 KGHSH and CDR2 LQKENI. The CDR3 sequence: CASSLLTSNTGELFF. The CDR3 DNA is TGTGCCAGCTCACTTCTGACATCGAACACCGGGGAGCTGTTTTTT.

This chain links TRBV4-2 with TRBJ2-3, with TRBD2 identical over 12 bases. Germline CDR1 reads LGHNA; CDR2 reads YNFKEQ. V trimming: 4 bases; J trimming: 4 bases; junction bases outside the gene matches: 6. The length of the CDR3 is 16 residues. In DNA form, the CDR3 reads TGTGCCAGCAGCCGTTCTAGCGGGGGGGTGGCAGATACGCAGTATTTT. It translates to CASSRSSGGVADTQYF.

V usage is TRBV28 and J usage is TRBJ1-4; no reliable D call. The CDR3 has 12 amino acids. The V gene's germline CDR1 is MDHEN and CDR2 SYDVKM. V dropped 6 bases and J dropped 11 bases, with 13 bases sitting between them. The CDR3 loop reads CASSKDVRKLFF. DNA of the CDR3: TGTGCCAGCAGCAAGGACGTTAGGAAACTGTTTTTT. The whole variable domain, filled in from reference TRBV28 and TRBJ1-4, reads DVKVTQSSRYLVKRTGEKVFLECVQDMDHENMFWYRQDPGLGLRLIYFSYDVKMKEKGDIPEGYSVSREKKERFSLILESASTNQTSMYLCASSKDVRKLFFGSGTQLSVL.

The V gene is TRBV29-1, the J gene TRBJ1-4; the D gene is possibly TRBD1 (5 bases). The CDR3 runs to 13 residues. Germline CDR1 and CDR2: SQVTM and ANQGSEA. Trimming took 7 bases from V and 7 from J, leaving 16 bases between them. The CDR3 loop is CSASALRGEKLFF. The CDR3 DNA reads as TGCAGCGCCTCGGCCCTAAGGGGTGAAAAACTGTTTTTT.

The chain joins TRBV4-3 to TRBJ1-6, with unresolved D. The CDR3 consists of 14 residues. Trimming left V 0 bases short and J 4 bases short, with 4 bases between. Germline CDR1 and CDR2: LGHNA and YSLEER. The CDR3 DNA sequence: TGCGCCAGCAGCCAAGACCAGTATAATTCACCCCTCCACTTT. The encoded protein is CASSQDQYNSPLHF.

The chain has TRBV18 and TRBJ1-3; D call uncertain. The CDR3 runs 15 residues. From germline, CDR1 is KGHSH and CDR2 LQKENI. The V and J ends lost 4 bases and 2 bases respectively, with 12 bases between them. The CDR3 nucleotides are TGTGCCAGCTCACAGACCCCTGGTCCTGGAAACACCATATATTTT. It codes for CASSQTPGPGNTIYF. Variable domain in full (rest from reference TRBV18 and TRBJ1-3): NAGVMQNPRHLVRRRGQEARLRCSPMKGHSHVYWYRQLPEEGLKFMVYLQKENIIDESGMPKERFSAEFPKEGPSILRIQQVVRGDSAAYFCASSQTPGPGNTIYFGEGSWLTVV.

The V gene is TRBV3-1 (or the pseudogene TRBV3-2), the J gene TRBJ1-2, with D uncertain. Looked up from germline, CDR1 is LGHDT and CDR2 is YNNKEL (reference sequence). This CDR3 is 14 amino acids long. V was cut by 3 bases and J by 1 base, with 9 bases left in between. In DNA form, the CDR3 reads TGTGCCAGCAGCCATTACCCCCTTAACTATGGCTACACCTTC. This codes for CASSHYPLNYGYTF.

The chain recombines TRBV6-2 or TRBV6-3 with TRBJ1-3; D gene uncertain. The length of the CDR3 is 16 residues. Germline CDR1 is MNHEY and CDR2 is SVGEGT. The V end lost 4 bases, the J end lost 0 bases, and 13 bases lay between the germline ends. The CDR3 region is CASSLTGQSSGNTIYF. The CDR3 nucleotides are TGTGCCAGCAGTTTGACCGGCCAGAGCTCTGGAAACACCATATATTTT.

The V call is TRBV19, the J call TRBJ2-7; TRBD2 is a possible D gene (5 bases). The CDR3 is made up of 19 amino acids. Trimming stripped 5 bases from V and 4 bases from J, with 30 bases between. Germline V gene sequence: CDR1 LNHDA, CDR2 SQIVND (reference sequence). CDR3 protein: CASSLRIVGGRPLSYEQYF. CDR3 DNA sequence: TGTGCCAGTAGTCTGAGGATTGTGGGCGGGCGGCCACTGTCGTACGAGCAGTACTTC.

The chain is built from TRBV2 and TRBJ1-1, with D unclear. The CDR3 runs 13 residues. CDR1 is SNHLY, CDR2 FYNNEI, per germline. The germline V and J ends were trimmed by 1 base and 8 bases, with 11 bases remaining between them. CDR3 loop: CASSEDRATEAFF. DNA of the CDR3: TGTGCCAGCAGTGAAGACCGGGCTACCGAAGCTTTCTTT. The whole variable domain, remainder taken from reference TRBV2 and TRBJ1-1, is EPEVTQTPSHQVTQMGQEVILRCVPISNHLYFYWYRQILGQKVEFLVSFYNNEISEKSEIFDDQFSVERPDGSNFTLKIRSTKLEDSAMYFCASSEDRATEAFFGQGTRLTVV.

This clone was picked up a small number of times. The J gene is TRBJ1-6, the V gene TRBV3-1 (or the pseudogene TRBV3-2); D perhaps matches TRBD1 (5 bases). Trimming took 4 bases from V and 9 from J, leaving 13 bases between them. The CDR3 sequence is 14 residues long. Per the germline V gene, CDR1 is LGHDT and CDR2 is YNNKEL (reference sequence). The CDR3 reads CASSRDADTSPLHF. The CDR3 DNA sequence: TGTGCCAGCAGCCGCGACGCGGACACTTCACCCCTCCACTTT.